The clone carrying this T cell receptor beta chain was counted between two and nine times. The sample belongs to a study of blood T cell repertoires in COVID-19. As for the study in general: Samples came from the United States, Italy and Spain, spanning acute and convalescent COVID-19. Sources were T cells, B-cell-depleted T cells, or PBMCs; the material itself was cDNA or gDNA.

Seattle's cohort entered during active infection and was followed longitudinally. Per the authors' pipeline: By means of reference gene primer amplification, nucleated cell counts were estimated. Profiled with immunoSEQ multiplex PCR; TCRdb holds only in-frame clones, not every one. V, J and clone size were drawn from that table, and D and trimming were deduced from the DNA. Of 200,000 to 250,000 clones detected, roughly four fifths appear once; the ten largest clones hold approximately 5.2%. In germline, CDR1 is SNHLY, CDR2 FYNNEI. The CDR3 covers 14 residues. V shed 1 base and J shed 3 bases, with 10 bases lying between them.

Sequencing input: peripheral blood. This TCR was recovered from an older woman with COVID-19, enrolled during active disease. V gene TRBV2 combines with J gene TRBJ2-7; D might be TRBD2 (5 bases). The DNA for the CDR3 is TGTGCCAGCAGTGAAGGCGGGCCTCTCTACGAGCAGTACTTC. Amino acid sequence: CASSEGGPLYEQYF.